This TCR beta chain originates from a study of T cell responses to AZD1222 COVID-19 vaccine. Study observations and caveats: Clonal diversity may have been underestimated, and the donors were mostly white British, with more females than males.

Using immunoSEQ multiplex PCR, the repertoire was profiled, and TCRdb retains in-frame clones only, with some absent. The table shows approximately 50,000 clones, with around 85% occurring only once. After removal of 8 bases from V and 5 bases from J, the junction contained 2 bases not matched to a gene. The CDR3 spans 11 residues. Germline V gives CDR1 LNHDA, CDR2 SQIVND (reference sequence). To note about this clone: The antigen is undetermined.

The chain has TRBV19 and TRBJ2-5; TRBD1 aligns across 7 bases. The sequences come from peripheral blood, collected on day 0 of MenACWY control vaccination. The TCR originated in an adult in good health. This chain's CDR3 is CASGRGETQYF. The DNA of the CDR3 is TGTGCCAGTGGCAGGGGGGAGACCCAGTACTTC.